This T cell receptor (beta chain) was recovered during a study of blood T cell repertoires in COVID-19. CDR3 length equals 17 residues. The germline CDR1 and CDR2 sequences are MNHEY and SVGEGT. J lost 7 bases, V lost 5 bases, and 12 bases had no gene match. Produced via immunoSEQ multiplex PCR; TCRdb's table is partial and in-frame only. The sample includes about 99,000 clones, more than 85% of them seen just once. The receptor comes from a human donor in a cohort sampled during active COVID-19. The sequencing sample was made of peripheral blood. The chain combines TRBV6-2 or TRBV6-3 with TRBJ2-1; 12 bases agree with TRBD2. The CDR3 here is CASSRSSGGAGGNEQFF. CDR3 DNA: TGTGCCAGCAGTCGGTCTAGCGGGGGGGCCGGAGGAAATGAGCAGTTCTTC.